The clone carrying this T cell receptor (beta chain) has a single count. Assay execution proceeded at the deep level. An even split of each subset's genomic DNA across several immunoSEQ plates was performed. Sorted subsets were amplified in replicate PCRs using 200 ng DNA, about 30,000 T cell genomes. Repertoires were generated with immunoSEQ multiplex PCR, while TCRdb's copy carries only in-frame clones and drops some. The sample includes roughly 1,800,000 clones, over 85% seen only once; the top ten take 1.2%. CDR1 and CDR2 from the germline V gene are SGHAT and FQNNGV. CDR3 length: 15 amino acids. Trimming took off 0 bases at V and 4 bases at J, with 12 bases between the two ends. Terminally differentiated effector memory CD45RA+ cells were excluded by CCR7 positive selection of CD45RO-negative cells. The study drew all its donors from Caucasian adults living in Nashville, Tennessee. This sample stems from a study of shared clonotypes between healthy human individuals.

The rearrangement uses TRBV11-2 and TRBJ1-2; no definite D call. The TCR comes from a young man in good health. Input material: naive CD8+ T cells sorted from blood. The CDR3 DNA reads TGTGCCAGCAGCTTAGACGAGTGGCCCTTCTATGGCTACACCTTC. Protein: CASSLDEWPFYGYTF.